This TCR beta chain was profiled in a study of blood T cell repertoires in COVID-19. Study-level information: Whether acute or convalescent, the COVID-19 samples came from the United States, Italy and Spain.

How the authors handled the data: Reference gene primer amplification gave nucleated cell count estimates. TCRdb's table, derived via immunoSEQ multiplex PCR, lists solely in-frame clones and lacks some. The D gene and trimming were derived from the DNA, and the V and J assignments and clone size from that table. The data hold approximately 150,000 clones, with around 88% observed a single time. The CDR3 covers 19 residues. Trimming cost V 6 bases and J 1 base; bases outside gene matches: 14. CDR1 and CDR2 from the germline V gene are SGHVS and FQNEAQ. The origin of this receptor is a human donor in a cohort sampled during active COVID-19. This chain links TRBV7-8 with TRBJ2-7, with TRBD2 identical over 14 bases. Sequenced material: peripheral blood. CDR3 residues: CASSPEGGGLAGESYEQYF. CDR3 sequence (DNA): TGTGCCAGCAGTCCCGAGGGGGGGGGACTAGCGGGAGAGTCCTACGAGCAGTACTTC.